The clone carrying this T cell receptor beta chain was detected only a few times. The antigen is undetermined. Produced via immunoSEQ multiplex PCR; TCRdb's table is partial and in-frame only. The data show around 30,000 clones, over 75% seen once. The record originates from a study of regulatory and conventional T cells in RAG deficiency. Whole-study results and caveats: Omenn CD25-high CD127-low cells may be activated cells, not true Tregs. In Omenn syndrome, Treg and Tconv repertoires overlapped >90%. Control T-cell subsets had markedly higher Shannon entropy and lower Simpson indices than RAG-deficient patients. Compared with controls, unique Treg TCR beta sequences dropped about 100-fold in Omenn syndrome and CID/AS.

Germline CDR1 and CDR2: SGHVS and FNYEAQ. Losses at the gene ends were 5 bases for V and 4 bases for J; bases not matched to a gene: 2. The CDR3 is 13 residues long. The same sample was also studied in work on regulatory T cells. That investigation notes: The PCR used 52 TRBV and 13 TRBJ primers.

The chain combines TRBV7-6 with TRBJ1-3, with 7 bases lining up with TRBD1. This sequence was found in a human donor in good health. The source material was CD8+ T cells sorted from blood. The CDR3, as DNA: TGTGCCAGCAGCCGGACAGGAGGAAACACCATATATTTT. This codes for CASSRTGGNTIYF. Full variable domain (remainder filled in from reference TRBV7-6 and TRBJ1-3): GAGVSQSPRYKVTKRGQDVALRCDPISGHVSLYWYRQALGQGPEFLTYFNYEAQQDKSGLPNDRFSAERPEGSISTLTIQRTEQRDSAMYRCASSRTGGNTIYFGEGSWLTVV.